This TCR beta chain emerged from a study of spatial heterogeneity in lung cancer. The overall study: Alpha-chain sequences were consistently detected in smaller numbers than beta-chain sequences. General study findings and limits: In blood, ubiquitous expanded tumor TCRs appeared more at resection than follow-up.

Within the sample, this clonotype is hyperexpanded. Its antigen remains unknown. This CDR3 is 17 amino acids long. The V end lost 4 bases, the J end lost 7 bases, and 20 bases lay between the germline ends. CDR1 is SGHVT, CDR2 SQSDAQ, per germline. Time point: sample taken at primary tumor resection. The authors sequenced whole RNA from tumor, nontumor lung or frozen PBMC without sorting. A unique molecular identifier was carried by every single TCR cDNA molecule. TCRdb re-derived calls from the 5' RACE reads in MiXCR, one entry per CDR3 protein. This sample has roughly 13,000 distinct CDR3 sequences; 3% to 4.5% occur once, and the top ten carry roughly 45%.

The clonotype originates from a male donor with early-stage non-small cell lung cancer. V usage is TRBV7-4 and J usage is TRBJ1-6; perhaps TRBD1 as D (5 bases). The specimen was PBMCs, collected at surgery. The CDR3 spells CASSSIPGHALNSPLHF. CDR3 coding DNA: TGTGCCAGCAGCTCTATCCCCGGACACGCGTTGAATTCACCCCTCCACTTT.